This record concerns one T cell receptor (beta chain) sequence. What it binds is not known. Losses at the gene ends were 4 bases for V and 5 bases for J; bases not matched to a gene: 11. The length of the CDR3 is 16 residues. Germline V gene lookup returns CDR1 SGHDN and CDR2 FVKESK. The libraries were made with immunoSEQ version 4 in survey mode. Sequencing was performed with immunoSEQ multiplex PCR; in TCRdb, only in-frame clones are kept and a portion is missing. The sample holds 18,000 or so clones, 75% to 80% seen once. This sample stems from a study of persistence of HIV-infected CD4 T cells. Study-level background: Blood samples, up to roughly 180 mL, came from multiple time points, except two leukapheresis donors sampled once.

Study-level points and caveats: Compared with CD3/CD28-stimulated cells, CMV- and Gag-responding cells showed lower TCRbeta richness. The rare CMV-responding cells with HIV-1 proviruses were not separately TCR-sequenced.

The stimulus was lysate of CMV-infected fibroblasts, roughly 10 ug/mL. Sorting of responding CD4+ T cells relied on upregulated CD40 ligand together with CD69. Stimulated PBMCs had first been depleted of CD8+ T cells. The input for sequencing was CD4+ T cells sorted from PBMCs after approximately 20-hour stimulation, taken from a patient who received antiretroviral therapy. The V gene is TRBV14, the J gene TRBJ2-5; TRBD1 agrees at 9 bases. This TCR was sampled from an adult man with HIV who was CMV-seropositive. As DNA, the CDR3 is TGTGCCAGCAGCCTCTCCGGGACAGGGCGGGAGGAGACCCAGTACTTC. This codes for CASSLSGTGREETQYF.